This TCR beta chain was identified during a study of PD-L1 blockade in urothelial cancer. Study-level information: Beginning in about 2014, patients received atezolizumab, given as 1,200 mg intravenously every 3 weeks.

CDR3 length: 17 amino acids. V gave up 5 bases and J gave up 5 bases; unmatched junction bases: 8. In germline, CDR1 is SGHVS, CDR2 FNYEAQ. Sampling of each patient yielded between 1 and 8 specimens, collected pretreatment and on-treatment. Sequencing used immunoSEQ multiplex PCR; TCRdb keeps in-frame clones, though not all of them. The table includes more than 75,000 clones, roughly 90% detected once. The chain has TRBV7-6 and TRBJ2-2, with 13 bases identical to TRBD2. The TCR sequence derives from a man in his sixties with urothelial cancer. This sample comprised PBMCs, obtained around atezolizumab (anti-PD-L1) treatment. The chain's CDR3 is CASSRMGTSGATGELFF. In DNA form, the CDR3 reads TGTGCCAGCAGCCGAATGGGGACTAGCGGGGCAACCGGGGAGCTGTTTTTT.